Listed below are T cell receptor beta chains from one sample, sequenced in a study of tumor-infiltrating lymphocytes in localized non-small cell lung cancer. Clones were sequenced by immunoSEQ multiplex PCR, and TCRdb holds only the in-frame ones, with some missing. The sample holds 15,000 to 20,000 clones, roughly two thirds seen once. Sequencing input: lung tumor tissue. All receptors come from a human donor with non-small cell lung cancer. Each CDR3 is given with its conserved first and last residue. A D gene is named only where the DNA matches it firmly.

D gene	V gene	J gene	CDR3 protein
-	TRBV2	TRBJ2-5	CASSEGPQGTQYF
TRBD1	TRBV7-9	TRBJ1-4	CASSSRQGSNEKLFF
-	TRBV5-1	TRBJ1-3	CASSLGHSGNTIYF
TRBD1	TRBV7-6	TRBJ1-4	CASSPGQGLTNEKLFF
-	TRBV20-1	TRBJ2-7	CSARSKVEQYF
TRBD2	TRBV2	TRBJ2-5	CASSRGLAELRAQYF
-	TRBV5-1	TRBJ1-1	CASSLGSGGAYTEAFF
-	TRBV15	TRBJ1-1	CATSRDQGRQAFF
-	TRBV11-2	TRBJ2-5	CASSLDSQGWETQYF
-	TRBV11-2	TRBJ2-2	CASRGLANTGELFF
-	TRBV18	TRBJ2-3	CASSLRASGDTQYF
TRBD2	TRBV11-3	TRBJ2-7	CASSPPGGSTYEQYF
TRBD1	TRBV29-1	TRBJ2-3	CSVVGGNNRGKSTDTQYF
-	TRBV19	TRBJ2-3	CASSLGTDTQYF
-	TRBV30	TRBJ1-2	CAWSQGRSYGYTF
-	TRBV21-1	TRBJ1-2	CASSARGWGHYF
TRBD1	TRBV30	TRBJ2-3	CAWRDRTLGTDTQYF
-	TRBV4-2	TRBJ1-2	CASSQALRGGYYGYTF
-	TRBV11-2	TRBJ1-1	CASSLSGRTEAFF
-	TRBV29-1	TRBJ2-1	CSVEDNNEQFF
-	TRBV30	-	CAYDSNFYEQYF
-	TRBV4-1	TRBJ2-1	CASSQFGGFGNEQFF